Ten or more counts support the clone carrying this T cell receptor (beta chain). Its target is unknown. Each CDR3 protein gets one entry after TCRdb re-called the reads with MiXCR. The sample contains 450,000 to 600,000 distinct CDR3 sequences, about 44% of which appear only once. The data originate from a study of T cell repertoires in cytomegalovirus infection. Study at large: Recently identified HLA-C-restricted CMV epitopes were among the peptides used. Public TCR beta signature analysis indicated the presence of both CMV infection and matching HLA type.

General study results and limits: Cumulative public TCR beta family frequency identified carriers of CMV plus the relevant HLA. Dominant in the ex vivo response were TCR beta clonotypes restricted by HLA-C and specific for CMV.

The CDR3 loop spans 14 amino acids. The J segment lost 6 bases and the V segment lost 8 bases, leaving 9 bases of the junction unmatched. CDR1 and CDR2 (germline): KGHSH, LQKENI. V gene TRBV18 combines with J gene TRBJ2-3, with 9 bases fitting TRBD2. The sequence was obtained from a human donor in good health (CMV status not recorded). Some clones in this sample may be carry-over from other donors' samples. Specimen: cultured PBMCs, collected from culture after CMV antigen stimulation. CDR3 coding DNA: TGTGCCAGCAGCCCCGCGGGGGGGACGGATACGCAGTATTTT. It translates to CASSPAGGTDTQYF. The whole variable domain, remainder taken from reference TRBV18 and TRBJ2-3, is NAGVMQNPRHLVRRRGQEARLRCSPMKGHSHVYWYRQLPEEGLKFMVYLQKENIIDESGMPKERFSAEFPKEGPSILRIQQVVRGDSAAYFCASSPAGGTDTQYFGPGTRLTVL.